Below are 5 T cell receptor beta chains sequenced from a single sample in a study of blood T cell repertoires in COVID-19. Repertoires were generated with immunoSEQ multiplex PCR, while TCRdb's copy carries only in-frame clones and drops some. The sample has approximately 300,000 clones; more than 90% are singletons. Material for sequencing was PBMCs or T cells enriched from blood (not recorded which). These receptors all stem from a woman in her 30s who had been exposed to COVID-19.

The CDR3 reads CASSPLRFHAEAFF. The CDR3 DNA sequence: TGTGCCAGCAGCCCCCTGAGGTTCCACGCTGAAGCTTTCTTT. This chain uses TRBV3-1 (or the pseudogene TRBV3-2) with TRBJ1-1; no definite D call. V lost 4 bases and J 6 bases, leaving 15 bases between the germline ends. Germline CDR1 and CDR2: LGHDT and YNNKEL (reference sequence). This CDR3 spans 14 amino acids.

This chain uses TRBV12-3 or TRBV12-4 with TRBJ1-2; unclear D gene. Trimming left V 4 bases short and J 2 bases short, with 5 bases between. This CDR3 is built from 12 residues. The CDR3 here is CASSSLNYGYTF. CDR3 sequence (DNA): TGTGCCAGCAGTTCCCTGAACTATGGCTACACCTTC.

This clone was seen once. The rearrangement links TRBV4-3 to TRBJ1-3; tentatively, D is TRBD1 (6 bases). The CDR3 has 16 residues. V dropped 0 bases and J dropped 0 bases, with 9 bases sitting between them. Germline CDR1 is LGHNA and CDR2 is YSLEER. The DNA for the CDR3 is TGCGCCAGCAGCCAAGAGGGACACAGCTCTGGAAACACCATATATTTT. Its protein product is CASSQEGHSSGNTIYF.

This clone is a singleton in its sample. CDR3 amino acids: CAWSDGSGFTNYGYTF. In DNA, the CDR3 is TGTGCCTGGAGTGATGGGTCAGGGTTTACTAACTATGGCTACACCTTC. This chain joins TRBV30 and TRBJ1-2, with D perhaps TRBD1 (5 bases). CDR1 and CDR2 from the germline V gene are GTSNPN and SVGIG (reference sequence). The CDR3 loop spans 16 amino acids. Trimming removed 1 base from V and 0 bases from J, with 15 bases in between. Combining the CDR3 with reference TRBV30 and TRBJ1-2 gives the whole variable domain SQTIHQWPATLVQPVGSPLSLECTVEGTSNPNLYWYRQAAGRGLQLLFYSVGIGQISSEVPQNLSASRPQDRQFILSSKKLLLSDSGFYLCAWSDGSGFTNYGYTFGSGTRLTVV.

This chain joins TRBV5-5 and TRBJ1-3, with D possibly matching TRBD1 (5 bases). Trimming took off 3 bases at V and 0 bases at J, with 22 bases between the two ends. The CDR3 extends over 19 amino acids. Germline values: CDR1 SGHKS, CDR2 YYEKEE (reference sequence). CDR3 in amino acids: CASSWGVEAGMTSGNTIYF. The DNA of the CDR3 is TGTGCCAGCAGCTGGGGCGTTGAGGCAGGGATGACCTCTGGAAACACCATATATTTT.